This TCR beta chain appears in the sequencing data of a study of T cell repertoires in cytomegalovirus infection. Study as a whole: Epitope selection comprised recently identified HLA-C-restricted CMV epitopes and well-studied HLA-B-restricted CMV epitopes. Public TCR beta signatures provided an indication of both CMV infection and a matching HLA type. Notes on the study in general: CMV carriers with the relevant HLA were identified by cumulative public TCR beta family frequency. Across the ex vivo response, the dominant clonotypes were HLA-C-restricted CMV-specific TCR beta clonotypes.

TCRdb reprocessed the reads with MiXCR, giving one entry per CDR3 protein. The sample lists roughly 990,000 distinct CDR3 sequences; approximately 30% were seen once. As for this clonotype: What it binds is unknown.

The V gene's germline CDR1 is SGHAT and CDR2 FQNNGV. This CDR3 region has 15 residues. V was cut by 1 base and J by 4 bases, with 10 bases left in between. This receptor was identified in a human donor in good health (CMV status not recorded). Some clones in this sample may be carry-over from other donors' samples. The chain couples TRBV11-2 to TRBJ2-2; unclear D gene. Source: cultured CD8+ T cells from PBMCs, taken from culture after CMV antigen stimulation. The CDR3 DNA reads TGTGCCAGCAGCTTAGCGGTCTGGGCCACCGGGGAGCTGTTTTTT. Translated: CASSLAVWATGELFF.